The TCR beta chain described here comes from a study of regulatory T cells in long-lasting Graves disease. Whole-study context: By definition, persistent Graves' disease involved antithyroid drugs for over 5 years alongside positive TSH receptor antibodies. Whole-study findings and limits: Those with persistent Graves' had less TCR diversity than newly diagnosed patients.

Time point in this sample: persistent/refractory GD, antithyroid drugs over 5 years with positive TRAb. From RNA extracted from PBMCs, the TCR library was made. Xi'an, China, was home to the endocrinology department that provided patients. Researchers made TCR beta libraries by using iRepertoire HTBI primers and running Arm-PCR on CDR3 regions. TCRdb redid the calling of the multiplex PCR reads with MiXCR, one entry per CDR3 protein. In the table there are 450,000 or so distinct CDR3 sequences, less than 25% of which are singletons. This clonotype was seen only a few times. The antigen remains undetermined. This TCR was sampled from a female donor with Graves disease. The sample was peripheral blood mononuclear cells (PBMCs), taken when the disease was refractory, from a patient treated with antithyroid drugs.

CDR3 DNA: TGTGCCAGCAGTTACCCATTTATTGGCGGAGATACGCAGTATTTT. This encodes CASSYPFIGGDTQYF. The chain joins TRBV28 to TRBJ2-3; D not resolved. The CDR3 is 15 amino acids. Germline values: CDR1 MDHEN, CDR2 SYDVKM. Trimming pared 4 bases from V and 5 bases from J, leaving 16 bases between.